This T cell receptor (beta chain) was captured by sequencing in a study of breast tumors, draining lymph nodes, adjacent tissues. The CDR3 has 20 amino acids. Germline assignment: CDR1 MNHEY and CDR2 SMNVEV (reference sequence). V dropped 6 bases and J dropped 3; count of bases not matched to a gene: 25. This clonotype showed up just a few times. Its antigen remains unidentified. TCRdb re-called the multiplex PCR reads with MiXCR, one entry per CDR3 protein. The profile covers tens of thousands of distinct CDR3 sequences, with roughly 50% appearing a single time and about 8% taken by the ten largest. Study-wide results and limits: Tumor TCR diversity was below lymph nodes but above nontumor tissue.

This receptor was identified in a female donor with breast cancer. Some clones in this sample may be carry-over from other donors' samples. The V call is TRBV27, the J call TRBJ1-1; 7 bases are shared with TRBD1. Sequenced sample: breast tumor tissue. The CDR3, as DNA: TGTGCCAGCAGGCTTACTAAGACCCGACAGGGAGGGCTTTCGTACACTGAAGCTTTCTTT. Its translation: CASRLTKTRQGGLSYTEAFF.